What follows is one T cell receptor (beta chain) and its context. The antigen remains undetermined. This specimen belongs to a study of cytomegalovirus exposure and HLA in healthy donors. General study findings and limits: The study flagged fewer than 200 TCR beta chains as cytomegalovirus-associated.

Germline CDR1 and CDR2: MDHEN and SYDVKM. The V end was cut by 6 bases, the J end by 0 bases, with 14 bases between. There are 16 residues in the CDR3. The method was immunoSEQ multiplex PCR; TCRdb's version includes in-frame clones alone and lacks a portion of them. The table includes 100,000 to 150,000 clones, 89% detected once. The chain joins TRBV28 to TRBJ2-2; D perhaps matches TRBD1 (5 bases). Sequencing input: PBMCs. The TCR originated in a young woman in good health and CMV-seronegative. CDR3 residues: CASSPSLGPNTGELFF. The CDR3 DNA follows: TGTGCCAGCAGCCCTTCTTTGGGGCCGAACACCGGGGAGCTGTTTTTT.